The TCR beta chain described here comes from a study of cytomegalovirus exposure and HLA in healthy donors (TCRdb year 2017). For context, the study as a whole: An earlier analysis of more than 550 of the donors reported approximately 260 Gb of sequence data and 95 million to 120 million unique TCR beta sequences obtained from some 200 million T cells. Around 320 gigabases of sequencing data and approximately 85 million unique TCR sequences were included in an early release covering around 600 HLA-typed donors. Among the roughly 400 genotyped donors, around 81% belonged to the genetic ancestry cluster associated with self-reported Caucasian donors. The study aimed to test whether cataloging public T cell receptors could reveal signatures of past pathogen exposure. Using immunosequencing, the study profiled T cell repertoires from about 620 subjects and related those repertoires to cytomegalovirus serostatus. A separate validation cohort of approximately 120 different subjects was used in addition to the roughly 620-subject first cohort. To predict cytomegalovirus infection status, the study combined high-throughput TCR immunosequencing, statistical association of individual TCRs with disease status, and machine learning. In a later analysis, previously published TCR beta repertoires from hundreds of donors were re-analyzed and high-resolution HLA genotyping was added so that TCR occurrence patterns could be studied. Rather than drawing on any new phenotypic data, the later analysis identified candidate immune exposures from TCR beta sequences and the way those sequences occurred across donors. An earlier analysis of 500 to 750 of the donors applied high-throughput TCR beta sequencing to assess whether each TCR beta V gene segment acted as functional or pseudogenic. Donor age, sex, ethnicity and CMV serostatus were collected together with the repertoire data. In a later genetic analysis, genome-wide SNP genotypes for about 65% of the roughly 670 donors were used, and that subset was treated as a discovery cohort. All discovery cohort repertoires had been generated using a single sequencing platform. HLA typing included class I and class II loci at four-digit resolution. The number of donors typed differed by locus, with 629-630 for A, B, C, DRB1 and DQB1, 522 for DQA1, under 610 for DPA1, and some 440 for DPB1. Because of strong linkage in the cohort, roughly five DR-DQ haplotypes were treated as single units for association and clustering. On average, over 200,000 unique TCR beta nucleotide sequences were sequenced per donor among about 400 genotyped donors of the cohort, with about 17% of those sequences being non-productive.

What the research found in general, with its limitations: HLA typing was unavailable for some donors at each locus, so association tests used only the typed subset. According to a later genetic analysis, donors in an Asian-associated ancestry cluster had fewer N-insertions in productive TCRs than the roughly 700-donor mean. The authors suggested that the approach could potentially be generalized to other disease states and immunological phenotypes. A further reported finding was that TCR beta sequences accurately predicted the HLA-A and HLA-B alleles for most subjects in the first cohort. Compared with equally common non-associated chains, HLA-associated TCR beta chains in a later analysis were more clonally expanded and had lower generation probabilities. In the study, 150 to 200 TCR beta chains were listed as associated with cytomegalovirus. The sequencing pipeline was judged likely to have produced a cluster of highly shared sequence variants as a technical artifact. Most CMV-associated TCR beta chains appeared to be HLA-restricted in a later analysis, and the HLA associations seemed to be driven largely by CMV exposure. While some public TCRs were present in many individuals, most TCR sequences turned up only very rarely across donors. Because counts were too low, more than 15 rarely observed V segments, including chromosome 9 orphons, were excluded from the earlier analysis of fewer than 650 of the donors. A later analysis reported that several top co-occurrence clusters appeared linked to parvovirus B19, influenza, CMV and Epstein-Barr virus. In an earlier analysis of some 500 of the donors, most TCR beta V segments were observed in productive rearrangements about 90% or about 30% of the time, broadly matching IMGT annotations. Correlated functional status among segregating V segments might be attributable to linkage disequilibrium, but an unknown experimental factor could not be ruled out. Presence/absence analyses assumed roughly uniform sequencing depth across donors, an assumption that may not hold. This cohort had only TCR beta chains sequenced, and the lack of alpha or paired-chain data limited which features could be detected. Because the 87-base-pair reads could not distinguish some IMGT-functional V segments, including TRBV6-2 and TRBV6-3, those segments were excluded. A later analysis found that TCR association rates varied across HLA loci, with DRB1 alleles showing the most associated TCRs and HLA-C alleles the fewest. An association between a missense DCLRE1C variant and V-gene and J-gene trimming of TCR beta chains was found in a later genetic analysis and replicated in an independent cohort. Immune exposure information for the cohort was limited to CMV serostatus. A few of the identified cytomegalovirus-associated TCR beta chains were confirmed in vitro to be specific for cytomegalovirus antigens. When HLA alleles, especially DR and DQ, strongly co-occurred, TCR associations were difficult to assign to individual alleles. The classifier was reported to diagnose cytomegalovirus status with high specificity and sensitivity in both the original and validation cohorts. At a false discovery rate of 0.05, a later analysis linked 16,951 TCR beta sequences to specific HLA alleles.

Library preparation was by the immunoSEQ multiplex PCR assay. For the multiplex PCR, a mixture combining 60 forward primers for TCR Vbeta segments and 13 reverse primers for TCR Jbeta segments was used. The CDR3 region of rearranged TCR beta genes was amplified from genomic DNA by a multiplex PCR assay. Amplified TCR beta libraries were sequenced as 87-base-pair reads on the Illumina HiSeq System. The study's processing was this. In a later analysis, approximately 74 million unique TCR beta chains were counted across the 650 to 750 repertoires, and roughly 10 million of these chains were shared by at least two donors. Raw reads were error-corrected and collapsed into unique sequences by a nearest-neighbor algorithm in which closely related sequences were merged to remove PCR and sequencing errors. V, D and J gene segments were assigned by aligning CDR3 sequences to IMGT reference sequences. For a sequence to be retained, a match of at least six nucleotides was required to both a V gene segment and a J gene segment. A rearrangement counted as productive if the CDR3 had no stop codons and remained in frame with V and J, and every other rearrangement counted as non-productive. CDR3 was defined by IMGT convention, running from the second conserved V-encoded cysteine to the conserved J-encoded phenylalanine. The earlier analysis of approximately 500 of the donors excluded sequences that lacked an unambiguous match to a single V gene segment. In an earlier analysis of 500 to 750 of the donors, V segments were called functional above 56.7% productive rearrangements and were called segregating when the between-donor standard deviation exceeded 5%. To diagnose cytomegalovirus status from the catalog of TCR beta chain sequences, a statistical classification framework was built. In a later analysis, TCR nucleotide sequences were compared against IMGT/GENE-DB human TR gene sequences so that V and J genes could be assigned. The TCRdist pipeline was used in a later analysis to assign CDR3 sequences and most-parsimonious VDJ recombination scenarios. In a later analysis, each TCR beta chain was defined by its CDR3 amino acid sequence together with its V-gene family, and reads without a unique V-gene family were excluded. A later analysis removed nearly 600 highly shared, low-generation-probability nucleotide sequences to deal with suspected cross-contamination and a sequencing artifact. In a later analysis, a clonal expansion index was calculated for each public chain from normalized within-repertoire ranks of inferred template counts. In a later analysis, generation probabilities were computed using a VDJ recombination model fitted to out-of-frame rearrangements, and the results were checked against IGoR. Hypergeometric tests were used in a later analysis to score TCR-TCR, TCR-HLA and TCR-CMV co-occurrence, with a repertoire-size bias correction applied to the TCR pairs. In a later analysis, false discovery rates were estimated by permuting HLA or CMV assignments 20 times. A later analysis grouped co-occurring TCRs with DBSCAN, adding TCRdist sequence similarity when clustering within HLA-allele-positive subsets. Repertoires with fewer than 30,000 or more than 120,000 public chains were left out of co-occurrence clustering, as were roughly five repertoires with anomalous nucleotide sharing. Held by TCRdb, this immuneACCESS table contains in-frame sequences only and omits some clones. Under half of the omission traces to an unresolved V gene where checked; the cause of the rest is unknown. The DNA gave D and trimming, while V, J and clone size come from that table. This sample has 130,000 or so clones in its table, and around 82% of those were observed once. The ten largest make up around 3% of the sample.

This clone was counted only a few times. Its cognate antigen has yet to be identified. It has no much larger one-base neighbor in the sample; base qualities were not kept. Including cysteine and phenylalanine, the CDR3 has 13 amino acids. CDR3 DNA only is kept here, 39 bases in frame from base 1. At the junction V is shortened by 4 bases and J by 6 bases; bases outside the gene matches: 2. Taken from the germline V gene, the CDR1 and CDR2 loops are MNHEY and SVGAGI. The cohort consisted of approximately 690 healthy bone marrow donors. At the time of sampling, all cohort members were nominally healthy, though unrecorded immune exposures were likely present. The donor was CMV seropositive and belonged to the group of around 300 seropositive cohort members. Every donor gave a peripheral blood sample, and the peripheral blood mononuclear cells from that sample were used for TCR beta sequencing. The Qiagen DNeasy Blood Extraction Kit was used to extract genomic DNA from the blood cell samples.

The sequencing sample was made of PBMCs. This sequence was found in a man younger than 35 in good health and CMV-seropositive. Recombination linked TRBV6-5 to TRBJ1-5; 8 bases in the middle match TRBD1. CDR3 sequence: CASSSTGGQPQHF. The DNA is TGTGCCAGCAGTTCAACAGGGGGTCAGCCCCAGCATTTT.